These 26 T cell receptor beta chains share one sample of origin, sequenced in a study of shared clonotypes between healthy human individuals. Profiling relied on immunoSEQ multiplex PCR, and the TCRdb table lists in-frame clones only, not all of them. The data show some 1 million clones, approximately 76% seen once. Material for sequencing was memory CD4+ T cells sorted from blood. Subset defined: CD45RA-negative fraction. All receptors come from a man aged 18 to 29 in good health.

This CDR3 is CAWSRSRTGTQNQPQHF. The CDR3 bases are TGTGCCTGGAGCCGAAGCCGAACCGGGACCCAGAATCAGCCCCAGCATTTT. The chain links TRBV30 to TRBJ1-5, with D perhaps matching TRBD1 (5 bases). This CDR3 is 17 amino acids long. Germline V gives CDR1 GTSNPN, CDR2 SVGIG (reference sequence). Trimming took 3 bases from V and 4 from J, leaving 22 bases between them.

The V call is TRBV7-2, the J call TRBJ2-5; TRBD2 agrees at 9 bases. CDR1 and CDR2 from the germline V gene are SGHTA and FQGNSA. This CDR3 region has 15 residues. Trimming cost V 3 bases and J 2 bases; bases outside gene matches: 4. The CDR3: CASSFGTSRQETQYF. CDR3 DNA: TGTGCCAGCAGCTTTGGGACTAGCCGGCAAGAGACCCAGTACTTC.

V is TRBV30 and J is TRBJ1-6, with unresolved D. Trimming shortened V by 3 bases and J by 1 base, and 16 bases separated the two germline ends. Per the germline V gene, CDR1 is GTSNPN and CDR2 is SVGIG (reference sequence). There are 17 residues in the CDR3. The CDR3 is CAWRPTGGSSYNSPLHF. CDR3 in DNA: TGTGCCTGGAGGCCTACGGGAGGGTCTTCCTATAATTCACCCCTCCACTTT.

This clone occurred once. The chain's CDR3 is CASSLAGLRFQEQFF. The CDR3 nucleotides read TGTGCCAGCAGCTTAGCAGGACTCAGATTTCAGGAGCAGTTCTTC. This chain joins TRBV5-4 and TRBJ2-1; the D gene is possibly TRBD2 (5 bases). This CDR3 has 15 residues. Germline CDR1 is SGHNT and CDR2 is YYREEE (reference sequence). The V and J ends lost 2 bases and 10 bases respectively, with 19 bases between them.

The chain recombines TRBV5-1 with TRBJ1-2, with D possibly matching TRBD1 (5 bases). Germline values: CDR1 SGHRS, CDR2 YFSETQ. Trimming shortened V by 5 bases and J by 0 bases, and 11 bases separated the two germline ends. This CDR3 has 14 residues. The CDR3 region has the DNA TGCGCCAGCAGGATGGGGGGATCTAACTATGGCTACACCTTC. As protein: CASRMGGSNYGYTF.

V gene TRBV7-9 combines with J gene TRBJ1-6; weak D call: TRBD1 (6 bases). Per germline, CDR1 SEHNR and CDR2 FQNEAQ (reference sequence). V lost 1 base and J 3 bases, leaving 10 bases between the germline ends. The CDR3 consists of 16 residues. CDR3 DNA sequence: TGTGCCAGCAGCTTAGGGCCAGGGGTCTATAATTCACCCCTCCACTTT. Encoded protein: CASSLGPGVYNSPLHF. The full variable domain, in which reference TRBV7-9 and TRBJ1-6 provide the parts outside the CDR3, is DTGVSQNPRHKITKRGQNVTFRCDPISEHNRLYWYRQTLGQGPEFLTYFQNEAQLEKSRLLSDRFSAERPKGSFSTLEIQRTEQGDSAMYLCASSLGPGVYNSPLHFGNGTRLTVT.

V and J are TRBV9 and TRBJ1-1; 11 positions match TRBD1. Germline-derived CDR1 and CDR2 are SGDLS and YYNGEE. Trimming at V came to 4 bases and at J to 7 bases, leaving 6 bases not matched to a gene. This CDR3 spans 14 amino acids. The CDR3 region is CASSSRTGGNEAFF. The CDR3 DNA reads as TGTGCCAGCAGCTCCCGGACAGGGGGCAATGAAGCTTTCTTT.

The V gene is TRBV6-1, the J gene TRBJ2-6, with 7 nucleotides matching TRBD1. V gave up 4 bases and J gave up 0 bases; unmatched junction bases: 12. The CDR3 runs to 19 residues. CDR1 is MNHNS, CDR2 SASEGT, per germline. As DNA, the CDR3 is TGTGCCAGCAGTGTGGTAGGGGGCTGGGGGCCCTCTGGGGCCAACGTCCTGACTTTC. It translates to CASSVVGGWGPSGANVLTF.

V and J are TRBV28 and TRBJ1-5, with a tentative D call TRBD1 (5 bases). Per germline, CDR1 MDHEN and CDR2 SYDVKM. The CDR3 covers 16 residues. Deletions cut 2 bases from V and 0 bases from J, with 11 bases between. CDR3 residues: CASSLQGHYSNQPQHF. Written as DNA, the CDR3 is TGTGCCAGCAGTTTACAGGGCCATTATAGCAATCAGCCCCAGCATTTT.

The gene calls are TRBV27 and TRBJ1-1; D not resolved. This CDR3 spans 12 amino acids. The germline CDR1 and CDR2 sequences are MNHEY and SMNVEV (reference sequence). Trimming pared 7 bases from V and 7 bases from J, leaving 13 bases between. This CDR3 is CASKRPSGEAFF. DNA of the CDR3: TGTGCCAGCAAACGCCCTTCGGGTGAAGCTTTCTTT.

The CDR3 region is CASRLGGANTGELFF. The DNA for the CDR3 is TGTGCCAGCAGACTGGGGGGAGCGAACACCGGGGAGCTGTTTTTT. The V and J genes are TRBV11-2 and TRBJ2-2; a possible D gene is TRBD2 (6 bases). Germline-derived CDR1 and CDR2 are SGHAT and FQNNGV. V gave up 6 bases and J gave up 0 bases, with 11 bases separating them. The CDR3 has 15 residues.

A remark on this clone: The identical CDR3 is also encoded by other nucleotide sequences in the sample. The chain uses TRBV4-1 and TRBJ1-4; the match to TRBD1 covers 9 bases. CDR3 size: 15 residues. Trimming removed 1 base from V and 5 bases from J; junction bases left unmatched: 2. CDR1 is MGHRA, CDR2 YSYEKL, per germline. The CDR3 region is CASSQAGTGNEKLFF. The DNA for the CDR3 is TGCGCCAGCAGCCAAGCCGGGACAGGGAATGAAAAACTGTTTTTT.

The chain links TRBV7-2 to TRBJ2-1, with D unclear. The V end lost 7 bases, the J end lost 0 bases, and 13 bases lay between the germline ends. Germline CDR1 and CDR2: SGHTA and FQGNSA. The CDR3 totals 15 residues. The CDR3 sequence is CASTHPLSSYNEQFF. CDR3 nucleotides: TGTGCCAGCACCCACCCCCTGAGCTCCTACAATGAGCAGTTCTTC.

CDR3 protein: CASSRLAGSSSGANVLTF. The CDR3 DNA reads as TGTGCCAGCTCAAGACTAGCGGGGTCAAGCTCTGGGGCCAACGTCCTGACTTTC. The V gene is TRBV18, the J gene TRBJ2-6; TRBD2 matches 11 bases. Germline values: CDR1 KGHSH, CDR2 LQKENI. The ends lost 5 bases at V and 0 bases at J; junction bases unmatched: 6. The CDR3 runs to 18 residues.

Only a few counts were recorded for this clone. The V call is TRBV7-2, the J call TRBJ2-7; no firm D call. V lost 1 base and J lost 2, with 3 bases in between. There are 12 residues in the CDR3. Per the germline V gene, CDR1 is SGHTA and CDR2 is FQGNSA. This CDR3 is CASSLDAYEQYF. The CDR3 DNA follows: TGTGCCAGCAGCTTAGATGCCTACGAGCAGTACTTC.

The gene calls are TRBV5-1 and TRBJ1-2; D perhaps matches TRBD1 (5 bases). V lost 7 bases, J lost 2 bases, and 15 bases lay in between. CDR3 size: 14 residues. Germline V gene data show CDR1 as SGHRS and CDR2 as YFSETQ. The CDR3 spells CASQEGYDNYGYTF. The CDR3 nucleotides are TGCGCCAGCCAAGAGGGGTATGACAACTATGGCTACACCTTC.

V gene TRBV4-1 combines with J gene TRBJ2-3; 13 bases fit TRBD2. The ends lost 8 bases at V and 5 bases at J; junction bases unmatched: 4. Germline V CDR1 and CDR2: MGHRA, YSYEKL. The CDR3 consists of 14 residues. The CDR3: CASGGLAGVDTQYF. CDR3 coding DNA: TGCGCCAGCGGAGGACTAGCGGGAGTAGATACGCAGTATTTT.

For this clone: Other DNA sequences from this sample encode an identical CDR3 as well. The V and J genes are TRBV5-1 and TRBJ2-3; TRBD2 matches at 8 bases. The length of the CDR3 is 16 residues. Unmatched junction bases numbered 4, after V lost 0 bases and J lost 1 base. The germline CDR1 and CDR2 sequences are SGHRS and YFSETQ. The CDR3 DNA reads TGCGCCAGCAGCTTGGCCGGGCGGGAGGGCACAGATACGCAGTATTTT. Its protein product is CASSLAGREGTDTQYF.

This clone was found a few times. The chain has TRBV11-1 and TRBJ2-1; the match to TRBD2 covers 8 bases. The CDR3 is made up of 15 amino acids. The V gene's germline CDR1 is SGHAT and CDR2 FQDESV (reference sequence). After removal of 0 bases from V and 3 bases from J, the junction contained 1 base not matched to a gene. In DNA, the CDR3 is TGTGCCAGCAGCTTAGCTAGCGGGGTCTACAATGAGCAGTTCTTC. Residues: CASSLASGVYNEQFF.

The chain recombines TRBV7-8 with TRBJ2-7; maybe TRBD1 (5 bases). TRBJ2-1 matches the DNA end more closely, so the J call is doubtful. The CDR3 loop spans 16 amino acids. Germline V lookup: CDR1 SGHVS, CDR2 FQNEAQ. The CDR3 is CASSPLKGLNYNEQFF. The CDR3 nucleotides read TGTGCCAGCAGCCCCCTGAAGGGGCTCAACTACAATGAGCAGTTCTTC.

V is TRBV6-5 and J is TRBJ2-2, with D unclear. The V gene lost 4 bases and the J gene lost 4 bases, with 7 bases spanning the gap. There are 13 residues in the CDR3. Germline V gene sequence: CDR1 MNHEY, CDR2 SVGAGI. The CDR3 here is CASSLVPTGELFF. CDR3 nucleotide sequence: TGTGCCAGCAGTTTGGTCCCCACCGGGGAGCTGTTTTTT.

The chain employs TRBV7-3 and TRBJ2-7; 11 nucleotides match TRBD1. Germline CDR1 is SGHTA and CDR2 is FQGTGA. The junction had 4 bases not matched to a gene; V was cut back by 5 bases and J by 7 bases. The CDR3 runs to 13 residues. CDR3 bases: TGTGCCAGCAGCATAGGGACAGGGGGAGAGCAGTACTTC. Its protein product is CASSIGTGGEQYF.

The chain combines TRBV5-1 with TRBJ2-1, with 8 positions matching TRBD2. In germline, CDR1 is SGHRS, CDR2 YFSETQ. The CDR3 runs to 16 residues. J lost 7 bases, V lost 4 bases, and 13 bases had no gene match. In DNA form, the CDR3 reads TGCGCCAGCAGCCCAATACTAGCGGACGTTTTGAATGAGCAGTTCTTC. It translates to CASSPILADVLNEQFF.

V and J are TRBV19 and TRBJ1-2, with 7 bases identical to TRBD1. Germline trimming cut 6 bases from V and 4 bases from J; bases unmatched to any gene: 17. Looked up from germline, CDR1 is LNHDA and CDR2 is SQIVND (reference sequence). The CDR3 runs to 17 residues. The CDR3 DNA sequence: TGTGCCAGTAGATCGGGACAGCTGGTCCATTTCGGCTATGGCTACACCTTC. Translation: CASRSGQLVHFGYGYTF.

Comments on this clone: The sample has other DNA sequences that encode this CDR3 too. The V and J genes are TRBV6-1 and TRBJ2-5, with 8 nucleotides matching TRBD1. This CDR3 region has 12 residues. With 4 bases clipped from V and 5 bases from J, the junction kept 0 bases outside the gene matches. The V gene's germline CDR1 is MNHNS and CDR2 SASEGT. CDR3 amino acids: CASSGQGETQYF. CDR3 in DNA: TGTGCCAGCAGTGGACAGGGGGAGACCCAGTACTTC.

This clone has just one count. The chain carries TRBV5-4 and TRBJ1-4; D unresolved. CDR1 and CDR2 (germline): SGHNT, YYREEE (reference sequence). V was shortened by 4 bases and J by 0 bases, with 13 bases between the two germline ends. The CDR3 covers 16 residues. CDR3 residues: CASSPSGGTTNEKLFF. CDR3 nucleotide sequence: TGTGCCAGCAGCCCGTCGGGAGGGACAACTAATGAAAAACTGTTTTTT.